The source of this TCR beta chain is a study of PD-L1 blockade in urothelial cancer. On the study more broadly: Patients' atezolizumab regimen, 1,200 mg intravenously every 3 weeks, began in the mid-2010s. Patients arrived having already received 0 to 3 prior chemotherapy regimens. Analyzed time points were 3 weeks (second dose) and 6 weeks after therapy began.

Per germline, CDR1 SGDLS and CDR2 YYNGEE. The CDR3 has 17 residues. Trimming stripped 0 bases from V and 6 bases from J, with 18 bases between. Stated time point: pretreatment peripheral blood. The diagnosis in patients was locally advanced or metastatic urothelial carcinoma. Here immunoSEQ multiplex PCR was the method, and the copy in TCRdb shows in-frame clones only, minus some. The table shows around 92,000 clones, with 89% occurring only once. The sequenced sample was PBMCs, obtained around atezolizumab (anti-PD-L1) treatment. The chain combines TRBV9 with TRBJ2-2; possible D gene TRBD2, 6 bases. The source of this sequence is an elderly woman with urothelial cancer. In DNA, the CDR3 is TGTGCCAGCAGCGTAGGGGGACTTTTGAAAGGGGCCGGGGAGCTGTTTTTT. Translation gives CASSVGGLLKGAGELFF.